Sequencing of this T cell receptor (gamma chain) was carried out in a study of Vδ1+ human thymocytes. General study findings and limits: Despite high sort purity, roughly 19% of thymic T cell receptor delta sequences were Vdelta2. Thymic TRG and TRD repertoires appeared highly polyclonal, with Gaussian CDR3 length distributions.

The sorted cells were CD3+ Vdelta1+ Vdelta2- thymocytes from alphabeta-depleted thymus. Between roughly 98% and 99.6% of sorted thymocytes were Vdelta1+. Extracted RNA was reverse transcribed into cDNA. Multiplex PCR used pooled V-gene forward primers and a constant-region reverse primer to amplify CDR3s. TCRdb re-called clones from the multiplex PCR reads using CATT. The table records about 6,500 gamma-chain clones, roughly 40% of them present only once. Comments on this clone: What it binds is not known. Other DNA sequences in this sample translate to the same CDR3.

This CDR3 comprises 12 residues. V lost 0 bases and J lost 10; bases outside the gene matches: 6. Germline loops: CDR1 VTNTFY, CDR2 YDVSTARD (reference sequence). Sequencing used Vdelta1+ gamma-delta thymocytes from the thymus. Sample subset: FACS-sorted CD3+ TCRalphabeta- TCRVdelta1+ TCRVdelta2- thymocytes. This TCR derives from a boy younger than two who had congenital heart surgery. The chain is built from TRGV3 and TRGJ1 or TRGJ2. TCRdb supplies no J gene; here it was assigned by aligning the nucleotide sequence to germline. The CDR3 protein is CATWDRRGKKLF. The CDR3 nucleotides read TGTGCCACCTGGGACAGGCGCGGCAAGAAACTCTTT.